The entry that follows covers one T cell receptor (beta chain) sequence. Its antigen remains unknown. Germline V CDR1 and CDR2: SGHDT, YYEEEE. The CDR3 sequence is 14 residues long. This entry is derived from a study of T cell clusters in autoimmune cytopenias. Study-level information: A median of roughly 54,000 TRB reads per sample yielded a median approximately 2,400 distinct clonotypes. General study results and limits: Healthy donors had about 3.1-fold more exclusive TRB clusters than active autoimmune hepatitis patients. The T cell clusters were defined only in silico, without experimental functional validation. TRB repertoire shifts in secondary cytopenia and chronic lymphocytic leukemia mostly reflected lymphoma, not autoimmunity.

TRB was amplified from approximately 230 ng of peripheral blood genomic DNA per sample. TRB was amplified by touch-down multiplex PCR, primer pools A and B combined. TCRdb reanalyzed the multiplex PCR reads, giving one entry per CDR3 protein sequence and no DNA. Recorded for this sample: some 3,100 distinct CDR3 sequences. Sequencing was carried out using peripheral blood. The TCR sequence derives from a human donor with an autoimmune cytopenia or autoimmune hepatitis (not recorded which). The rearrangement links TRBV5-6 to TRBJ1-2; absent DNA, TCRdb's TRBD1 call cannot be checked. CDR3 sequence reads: CASSPRGKGYGYTF.